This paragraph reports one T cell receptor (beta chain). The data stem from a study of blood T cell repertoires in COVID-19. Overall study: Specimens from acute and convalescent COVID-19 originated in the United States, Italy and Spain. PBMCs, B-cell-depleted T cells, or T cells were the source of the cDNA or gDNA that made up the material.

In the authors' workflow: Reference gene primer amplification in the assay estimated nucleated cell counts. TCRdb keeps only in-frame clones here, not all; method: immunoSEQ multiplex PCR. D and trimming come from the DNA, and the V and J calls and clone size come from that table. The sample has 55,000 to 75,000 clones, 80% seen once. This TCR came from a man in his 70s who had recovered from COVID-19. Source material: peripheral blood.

CDR3 nucleotides: TGTGCCTCCAACAGCGGGGGAGCCGGCACCGGGGAGCTGTTTTTT. Its translation is CASNSGGAGTGELFF. The chain joins TRBV2 to TRBJ2-2, with TRBD2 identical over 8 bases. The CDR3 spans 15 residues. Germline lookup yields CDR1 SNHLY and CDR2 FYNNEI. After removal of 11 bases from V and 4 bases from J, the junction contained 12 bases not matched to a gene.